Below are 2 T cell receptor beta chains sequenced from a single sample in a study of tumor-infiltrating lymphocytes in localized non-small cell lung cancer. Sequencing used immunoSEQ multiplex PCR; TCRdb keeps in-frame clones, though not all of them. In the table there are about 13,000 clones, 65% to 90% of which are singletons. Sequencing was done on a sample of lung tumor tissue. The receptors here all came from a human donor with non-small cell lung cancer.

CDR3 residues: CSAHNGVEQFF. CDR3 nucleotides: TGCAGCGCACATAATGGGGTCGAGCAGTTCTTC. J is TRBJ2-1 and V is TRBV29-1, with D uncertain. Germline CDR1 and CDR2: SQVTM and ANQGSEA. The CDR3 is made up of 11 amino acids. Trimming pared 7 bases from V and 10 bases from J, leaving 14 bases between.

The genes are TRBV27 and TRBJ1-1; no firm D call. Germline assignment: CDR1 MNHEY and CDR2 SMNVEV (reference sequence). Deletions cut 7 bases from V and 0 bases from J, with 6 bases between. The length of the CDR3 is 12 residues. CDR3 loop: CASKALNTEAFF. The CDR3 DNA reads TGTGCCAGCAAGGCCTTGAACACTGAAGCTTTCTTT.